This T cell receptor beta chain was identified during a study of tumor-infiltrating lymphocytes in oesophageal squamous cell carcinoma. From the PCR reads, TCRdb called clonotypes with MiXCR, one entry per CDR3 protein. The sample includes under 20,000 distinct CDR3 sequences, over 50% of them seen just once. The sequence was collected from a female donor with esophageal squamous cell carcinoma. The specimen was esophageal tumor tissue.

CDR3 protein: CAISNPGTGGNEQYF. DNA for the CDR3: TGTGCCATCAGTAACCCCGGGACAGGGGGCAACGAGCAGTACTTC. The chain is built from TRBV10-3 and TRBJ2-4; 12 positions agree with TRBD1. The J call is in doubt because the DNA end fits TRBJ2-7 better. The CDR3 covers 15 residues. Germline CDR1 reads ENHRY; CDR2 reads SYGVKD.